A single sample is the source of the 2 T cell receptor beta chains below, sequenced in a study of beta chain features in type 1 diabetes. Expressed TCRB transcripts were sequenced, since all the RNA that had been isolated was reverse transcribed. Produced via immunoSEQ multiplex PCR; TCRdb's table is partial and in-frame only. Of 140,000 or so clones in the sample, 9.2% were seen once. The sequencing sample was made of central memory CD4+ T cells from blood. The receptors originated from a man between 18 and 35 years old in good health.

This rearrangement joins TRBV7-2 to TRBJ2-7; 9 bases line up with TRBD1. Trimming removed 5 bases from V and 4 bases from J; junction bases left unmatched: 9. Germline V gene sequence: CDR1 SGHTA, CDR2 FQGNSA. This CDR3 is built from 15 residues. The CDR3 coding sequence is TGTGCCAGCAGCCCCGCGGACAGGGGCCCTTACGAGCAGTACTTC. Amino acid sequence: CASSPADRGPYEQYF.

The chain employs TRBV5-1 and TRBJ1-5, with D tentatively TRBD1 (6 bases). This CDR3 has 15 residues. CDR1 is SGHRS, CDR2 YFSETQ, per germline. The V gene lost 0 bases and the J gene lost 6 bases, with 13 bases spanning the gap. The CDR3 is CASSLGSQGFQPQHF. The CDR3 DNA sequence: TGCGCCAGCAGCTTGGGGTCACAGGGTTTTCAGCCCCAGCATTTT.